This T cell receptor beta chain was recovered during a study of T cell responses to AZD1222 COVID-19 vaccine. Germline assignment: CDR1 SNHLY and CDR2 FYNNEI. Deletions cut 9 bases from V and 5 bases from J, with 17 bases between. The CDR3 sequence is 14 residues long. The data were produced by immunoSEQ multiplex PCR, yet TCRdb's version contains in-frame clones alone and is incomplete. The profile covers roughly 120,000 clones, with approximately 88% appearing a single time and roughly a sixth taken by the ten largest. Study results and caveats: Targets within unmutated variant regions were reportedly found for nearly half of spike-specific TCRs. Scientists sampled the repertoires only once the peak T cell response had passed. An increase in Spike-specific TCR breadth and depth was observed after two AZD1222 doses.

Concerning this clone: The target antigen is unknown.

This clonotype was sampled from an adult in good health. The rearrangement joins TRBV2 to TRBJ2-1; D is perhaps TRBD1 or TRBD2 (6 bases each). The specimen was peripheral blood, collected on day 0 of MenACWY control vaccination. The CDR3 region is CASKGDGGHNEQFF. The CDR3 DNA is TGTGCCAGTAAGGGGGACGGGGGACACAATGAGCAGTTCTTC.